The entry below describes one T cell receptor (beta chain). Its antigen has not been determined. No base quality information exists; no much larger clone differs at one position. Ficoll-Paque density gradient centrifugation was used to isolate PBMCs. The data were produced on an Illumina NovaSeq 6000. TCRalpha and TCRbeta cDNA libraries were built by 5'RACE with constant-segment primers, adding sample barcodes and unique molecular identifiers. Trizol reagent was used to extract RNA from every sample. Library amplification was performed in two PCR steps, and a second sample barcode and Illumina TruSeq adapters were introduced in the second step. The libraries were sequenced on an Illumina NovaSeq using 2 x 150 bp paired-end reads. On the study's bioinformatics: The reads were demultiplexed and collapsed into UMI-guided consensus sequences using migec v1.2.7. With mixcr v2.1.11, UMI consensuses were aligned to TRA and TRB V and J templates and assembled into clonotypes. Clonotypes were classified as expanded or contracted when called significant by both edgeR and NoisET, with noise models trained on biological replicates. For edgeR calls, the thresholds were a false discovery rate-adjusted p below 0.01 and a log2 fold-change of 1. As an exploratory analysis of dynamics, max-normalized trajectories of the 1000 most abundant clonotypes were examined with PCA combined with hierarchical clustering. Each responding clone was given a CD4 or CD8 phenotype based on the CD4+ and CD8+ repertoires, which had been sequenced separately. In-frame beta chains were kept once TCRdb had trimmed the public reads at Q25 with fastp and called clones with MiXCR. Every CDR3 protein is listed once, alongside the most common genes and DNA of its rows. None of the V and J calls come from the authors' own analysis; TCRdb made them. The sample table records 150,000 to 200,000 distinct CDR3 sequences; 11% of these occur just once. The ten largest clones add up to 3.5% to 4% of the sample.

V loses 1 base, J loses 5 bases, and the germline ends lie 8 bases apart. Counted from cysteine to phenylalanine, this CDR3 has 14 amino acids. Kept here is only the CDR3 DNA, which spans 42 bases and is read in frame from base 1. This sample is part of a study of T-cell memory formation after mild COVID-19 (dated by TCRdb to the early 2020s). Looking at the study overall: TCR sequence clusters from the two donors were largely donor specific. T-cell clones expanding and contracting after mild COVID-19 in two donors were tracked by longitudinal TCRalpha and TCRbeta repertoire sequencing. The cohort was made up of two young adult volunteers, one female and one male, who were previously healthy.

What the study reported, not specific to this receptor: The detection of some responding clones in pre-infection memory suggests that pre-existing cross-reactive memory T cells joined the SARS-CoV-2 response. Only two mild cases were covered by the study, and larger cohorts that include severe cases with pre-infection samples were considered necessary. Contracting CD4+ clones turned up mainly in the CM and EM memory subsets, whereas EMRA was where CD8+ clones were enriched. SARS-CoV-2 specificity of the second-wave clones peaking on day 37 was not confirmed. From day 15 to 85, contracting clones showed balanced CD4/CD8 phenotypes, whereas a second wave of clones that expanded from day 15 to 37 leaned towards CD4+.

The sequence was collected from a man younger than 35 who had mild COVID-19 (a few samples of this study predate the infection). The sample titles of this study are shuffled in the database, so cell type and time point are left out; the donor was told from shared clones. The sequencing input was PBMCs or a T cell subset sorted from them (not recorded which). The rearrangement combines TRBV12-3 or TRBV12-4 with TRBJ1-4; possibly the D gene is TRBD1, per 5 matching bases. The bases are TGTGCCAGCAGTTTAGGGCGGGGGAATGAAAAACTGTTTTTT. Its protein reads: CASSLGRGNEKLFF.